These 3 T cell receptor beta chains were all obtained from the same sample, sequenced in a study of T cell changes during pregnancy in multiple sclerosis. Only in-frame clones appear in the TCRdb table, and some are missing; sequencing was by immunoSEQ multiplex PCR. The sample shows tens of thousands of clones, 80% to 95% of them seen only once. The sequences come from peripheral blood, collected in the third trimester of pregnancy. The receptors shown here come from a female donor with multiple sclerosis, enrolled in a pregnancy study.

This chain joins TRBV9 and TRBJ1-2, with 8 positions matching TRBD1. Germline V gene lookup returns CDR1 SGDLS and CDR2 YYNGEE. Trimming cost V 0 bases and J 6 bases; bases outside gene matches: 7. This CDR3 spans 15 amino acids. This chain's CDR3 is CASSVATGDSNGYTF. DNA of the CDR3: TGTGCCAGCAGCGTAGCGACAGGGGATAGCAATGGCTACACCTTC.

The chain employs TRBV28 and TRBJ2-3; D may be TRBD2 (6 bases). The V end lost 9 bases, the J end lost 2 bases, and 18 bases lay between the germline ends. The germline V gene has CDR1 MDHEN and CDR2 SYDVKM. The CDR3 consists of 15 residues. CDR3 DNA: TGTGCCAGTTTCTCCTCACGGGACTTCACAGATACGCAGTATTTT. Amino acid sequence: CASFSSRDFTDTQYF.

V is TRBV2 and J is TRBJ2-7, with a possible D match to TRBD1 (6 bases). Trimming took off 2 bases at V and 4 bases at J, with 12 bases between the two ends. Germline CDR1 and CDR2: SNHLY and FYNNEI. This CDR3 has 14 amino acids. The CDR3 DNA follows: TGTGCCAGCAGTGAAACAGGGTGGAGGTACGAGCAGTACTTC. It specifies CASSETGWRYEQYF. The complete variable domain, with remaining parts taken from reference TRBV2 and TRBJ2-7, reads EPEVTQTPSHQVTQMGQEVILRCVPISNHLYFYWYRQILGQKVEFLVSFYNNEISEKSEIFDDQFSVERPDGSNFTLKIRSTKLEDSAMYFCASSETGWRYEQYFGPGTRLTVT.